A single sample gave rise to the 9 T cell receptor beta chains below, sequenced in a study of graft-versus-host responses after intestinal transplantation. Using immunoSEQ multiplex PCR, the repertoire was profiled, and TCRdb retains in-frame clones only, with some absent. This table has approximately 9,700 clones, nearly 95% appearing once. The sequenced sample was bone marrow, obtained around 75 weeks after intestinal transplantation. The receptors here all came from a human patient who received an intestinal transplant, so some T cells may come from the graft donor.

This chain joins TRBV18 and TRBJ2-3, with 11 bases that match TRBD2. This CDR3 is built from 16 residues. CDR1 and CDR2 from the germline V gene are KGHSH and LQKENI. The J segment lost 3 bases and the V segment lost 2 bases, leaving 4 bases of the junction unmatched. CDR3 sequence: CASSPTASGRTDTQYF. DNA for the CDR3: TGTGCCAGCTCACCAACGGCTAGCGGGAGGACAGATACGCAGTATTTT.

This sequence joins TRBV5-1 and TRBJ2-1; TRBD2 might be the D (6 bases). V lost 0 bases and J 0 bases, leaving 10 bases between the germline ends. The CDR3 consists of 16 residues. The V gene's germline CDR1 is SGHRS and CDR2 YFSETQ. The CDR3 sequence: CASSLVLGSSYNEQFF. The CDR3 DNA reads TGCGCCAGCAGCTTGGTACTCGGGAGCTCCTACAATGAGCAGTTCTTC.

This chain connects TRBV10-3 to TRBJ2-7; 10 nucleotides agree with TRBD2. Losses at the gene ends were 10 bases for V and 1 base for J; bases not matched to a gene: 4. The V gene's germline CDR1 is ENHRY and CDR2 SYGVKD. The CDR3 length is 13 residues. This chain's CDR3 is CATATSGSYEQYF. The DNA of the CDR3 is TGTGCCACCGCGACTAGCGGGTCCTACGAGCAGTACTTC.

The chain joins TRBV5-1 to TRBJ2-5; D is possibly TRBD1 (5 bases). CDR3 length equals 16 residues. Germline CDR1 reads SGHRS; CDR2 reads YFSETQ. The V gene lost 1 base and the J gene lost 1 base, with 14 bases spanning the gap. In DNA form, the CDR3 reads TGCGCCAGCAGCTTGAATCTACAGGACCCCCAAGAGACCCAGTACTTC. It translates to CASSLNLQDPQETQYF.

The V gene is TRBV27, the J gene TRBJ2-1; 12 bases map to TRBD2. The CDR3 has 18 residues. The V segment lost 3 bases and the J segment 0 bases; nucleotides outside the gene matches: 6. The germline V gene encodes CDR1 MNHEY and CDR2 SMNVEV (reference sequence). CDR3 sequence (DNA): TGTGCCAGCAGTTTTCGAACTAGCGGGAGGCTCTCCTACAATGAGCAGTTCTTC. Protein product: CASSFRTSGRLSYNEQFF.

The chain uses TRBV7-8 and TRBJ2-1; TRBD2 aligns across 13 bases. Germline trimming cut 1 base from V and 12 bases from J; bases unmatched to any gene: 3. CDR3 length: 14 residues. Germline lookup yields CDR1 SGHVS and CDR2 FQNEAQ. The CDR3 DNA sequence: TGTGCCAGCAGCTTAGGTCGGACTAGCGGGAGGCAGTTCTTC. Its translation is CASSLGRTSGRQFF.

The sample holds a few counts of this clone. V is TRBV9 and J is TRBJ2-7; TRBD1 aligns across 12 bases. V gave up 2 bases and J gave up 5 bases; unmatched junction bases: 11. CDR3 size: 17 residues. Looked up from germline, CDR1 is SGDLS and CDR2 is YYNGEE. The CDR3 coding sequence is TGTGCCAGCAGCGTCCGAGGAGCGGGACAGGGGGCCGACGAGCAGTACTTC. Translated: CASSVRGAGQGADEQYF.

This sequence joins TRBV6-1 and TRBJ2-7, with 11 bases lining up with TRBD2. Trimming at V came to 1 base and at J to 2 bases, leaving 1 base not matched to a gene. The CDR3 extends over 15 amino acids. The germline V gene has CDR1 MNHNS and CDR2 SASEGT. CDR3 region: CASSEELAGAYEQYF. As DNA, the CDR3 is TGTGCCAGCAGTGAAGAACTAGCGGGAGCCTACGAGCAGTACTTC.

The rearrangement links TRBV15 to TRBJ2-7; D ambiguous. V was cut by 2 bases and J by 3 bases, with 17 bases left in between. CDR3 length: 16 residues. From germline, CDR1 is LNHNV and CDR2 YYDKDF (reference sequence). CDR3 DNA: TGTGCCACCAGCAGATCGGGCGGAGATCCCCTCTACGAGCAGTACTTC. Protein sequence: CATSRSGGDPLYEQYF.